These 18 T cell receptor beta chains came from one sample sequenced in a study of regulatory T cells in long-lasting Graves disease. The time point here: newly diagnosed GD, antithyroid drugs for less than 3 months. Extracted RNA from PBMCs served as the source of the TCR library. To make TCR beta libraries, researchers used iRepertoire HTBI primers and Arm-PCR of CDR3 regions. In TCRdb, the multiplex PCR reads were re-called with MiXCR into one record per CDR3 protein. Found here are about 440,000 distinct CDR3 sequences, less than 20% of them singletons; the top ten hold 9.5% to 12%. The sample was also linked to a second study, of T cells in Graves' hyperthyroidism and ophthalmopathy.

The sequencing here drew on peripheral blood mononuclear cells (PBMCs), taken at new diagnosis, from a patient treated with antithyroid drugs. These receptors came from a woman aged 25 to 39 with Graves disease.

The table lists this clonotype with many counts. The chain is built from TRBV2 and TRBJ1-2; maybe TRBD1 (5 bases). The CDR3 has 17 amino acids. V lost 10 bases, J lost 6 bases, and 30 bases lay in between. CDR1 SNHLY and CDR2 FYNNEI come from the germline V gene. The CDR3 DNA reads as TGTGCCACCCATATATGGACAACCTATCCTTTGGGGGATGGCTACACCTTC. It codes for CATHIWTTYPLGDGYTF.

This clonotype was seen at least ten times. The chain has TRBV28 and TRBJ2-1; 8 bases agree with TRBD2. Unmatched junction bases numbered 16, after V lost 3 bases and J lost 9 bases. The CDR3 totals 17 residues. CDR1 is MDHEN, CDR2 SYDVKM, per germline. The CDR3 nucleotides read TGTGCCAGCAGTTTCATGGGCCGAGCGGGGGTTAACAGTGAGCAGTTCTTC. Its protein is CASSFMGRAGVNSEQFF.

This clonotype was recorded at least ten times. The chain joins TRBV12-3 or TRBV12-4 to TRBJ2-7; possible D gene TRBD1, 5 bases. Trimming left V 1 base short and J 7 bases short, with 23 bases between. This CDR3 is built from 17 residues. The CDR3 loop is CASSLGVVSDRLQEQYF. CDR3 coding DNA: TGTGCCAGCAGTTTAGGTGTAGTGAGTGACAGACTTCAAGAGCAGTACTTC.

The chain is built from TRBV4-2 and TRBJ2-3; 8 nucleotides agree with TRBD2. This CDR3 region has 16 residues. With V trimmed by 0 bases and J by 5 bases, 7 bases remained unmatched. Per the germline V gene, CDR1 is LGHNA and CDR2 is YNFKEQ. The CDR3 region has the DNA TGTGCCAGCAGCCAAGATCTGAGGCTAGCGGGAGATACGCAGTATTTT. Translated, it gives CASSQDLRLAGDTQYF.

This clonotype was counted many times. The chain combines TRBV27 with TRBJ2-1; D unresolved. This CDR3 comprises 16 residues. Germline V lookup: CDR1 MNHEY, CDR2 SMNVEV (reference sequence). V was pared by 7 bases and J by 0 bases, with 16 bases between. The CDR3 sequence: CASNPRHRSSYNEQFF. The CDR3 DNA is TGTGCCAGCAATCCTCGGCATCGAAGCTCCTACAATGAGCAGTTCTTC.

This clonotype was observed many times. V and J are TRBV29-1 and TRBJ1-1; possible D gene TRBD1, 6 bases. V shed 7 bases and J shed 11 bases, with 17 bases lying between them. From germline, CDR1 is SQVTM and CDR2 ANQGSEA. The CDR3 is made up of 11 amino acids. The CDR3: CSARSGGDAFF. CDR3 coding DNA: TGCAGCGCCCGCAGCGGGGGCGACGCTTTCTTT.

V gene TRBV6-4 combines with J gene TRBJ1-2; D remains ambiguous. This CDR3 has 14 amino acids. CDR1 and CDR2 (germline): MRHNA, SNTAGT. The V end was cut by 5 bases, the J end by 4 bases, with 14 bases between. The DNA for the CDR3 is TGTGCCAGCAGTCAGGACGGAGTTGGCTATGGCTACACCTTC. Translating it yields CASSQDGVGYGYTF.

This clonotype was observed many times. CDR3 bases: TGCGCCAGCAGCTTGATTACCCAAGAGGACACTGAAGCTTTCTTT. This translates into CASSLITQEDTEAFF. The genes are TRBV5-1 and TRBJ1-1; D not resolved. In germline, CDR1 is SGHRS, CDR2 YFSETQ. CDR3 length: 15 amino acids. The V gene lost 1 base and the J gene lost 3 bases, with 13 bases spanning the gap. The full variable domain, completed using reference TRBV5-1 and TRBJ1-1, is KAGVTQTPRYLIKTRGQQVTLSCSPISGHRSVSWYQQTPGQGLQFLFEYFSETQRNKGNFPGRFSGRQFSNSRSEMNVSTLELGDSALYLCASSLITQEDTEAFFGQGTRLTVV.

This clonotype was seen more than once but under ten times. The CDR3 reads CATGQGRSGANVLTF. CDR3 coding DNA: TGTGCCACCGGACAGGGGAGGTCTGGGGCCAACGTCCTGACTTTC. V is TRBV6-1 and J is TRBJ2-6; 9 positions match TRBD1. The CDR3 totals 15 residues. CDR1 and CDR2 (germline): MNHNS, SASEGT. The junction had 5 bases not matched to a gene; V was cut back by 10 bases and J by 1 base.

This clonotype was detected many times. J is TRBJ1-1 and V is TRBV28; 7 nucleotides align to TRBD1. The trim removed 5 bases at V and 0 bases at J, leaving 6 bases unmatched. The CDR3 is made up of 15 amino acids. The germline V gene encodes CDR1 MDHEN and CDR2 SYDVKM. Here the CDR3 DNA reads TGTGCCAGCAGTATAACCGGGACAGTGAACACTGAAGCTTTCTTT. It yields the protein CASSITGTVNTEAFF.

The genes are TRBV24-1 and TRBJ2-1, with 10 bases that match TRBD2. The CDR3 sequence is 17 residues long. V was clipped by 1 base and J by 8 bases; unmatched bases: 10. Germline V CDR1 and CDR2: KGHDR, SFDVKD. The CDR3 nucleotides read TGTGCCACCAGTGATTTTGGACCTAGCGGGAGTTTGGATGAGCAGTTCTTC. Its protein is CATSDFGPSGSLDEQFF.

In its sample, this clonotype was seen many times. The chain uses TRBV6-5 and TRBJ2-7, with D possibly being TRBD1 or TRBD2 (6 bases each). The length of the CDR3 is 18 residues. Germline V gene lookup returns CDR1 MNHEY and CDR2 SVGAGI. The V end was cut by 2 bases, the J end by 1 base, with 21 bases between. This CDR3 reads CASSYGRRGVPSSYEQYF. In DNA form, the CDR3 reads TGTGCCAGCAGTTACGGTCGTAGGGGGGTTCCTTCGTCCTACGAGCAGTACTTC.

This clonotype was counted many times. The chain carries TRBV12-3 or TRBV12-4 and TRBJ1-1; 7 positions agree with TRBD1. The CDR3 runs to 14 residues. Unmatched junction bases numbered 7, after V lost 6 bases and J lost 3 bases. The CDR3 coding sequence is TGTGCCAGCAGCCTAGGGGGCGCCGACACTGAAGCTTTCTTT. Protein product: CASSLGGADTEAFF.

Turning to this clonotype: The junction differs from germline at one of its ends, possibly a read error. V and J are TRBV5-5 and TRBJ2-1; no firm D call. The length of the CDR3 is 16 residues. Germline lookup yields CDR1 SGHKS and CDR2 YYEKEE (reference sequence). The CDR3 protein is CASSFVLGSSHNEQFF. CDR3 bases: TGTGCCAGCAGCTTCGTGTTGGGTAGCTCCCACAATGAGCAGTTCTTC.

Many counts were recorded for this clonotype. The rearrangement uses TRBV5-1 and TRBJ2-1; a weak D match, TRBD2 (6 bases). CDR1 and CDR2 (germline): SGHRS, YFSETQ. V gave up 6 bases and J gave up 8 bases, with 15 bases separating them. The CDR3 totals 13 residues. The CDR3 DNA reads TGCGCCAGCAAGGCGTGGGAGGTCGATGAGCAGTTCTTC. Translation gives CASKAWEVDEQFF.

This clonotype was observed a handful of times. This chain joins TRBV7-2 and TRBJ2-7; the D gene is possibly TRBD2 (5 bases). The length of the CDR3 is 15 residues. CDR1 and CDR2 from the germline V gene are SGHTA and FQGNSA. The V and J ends lost 4 bases and 5 bases respectively, with 18 bases between them. The CDR3 spells CASSSISLGVNEQYF. CDR3 coding DNA: TGTGCCAGCAGCTCCATTTCCCTCGGGGTAAACGAGCAGTACTTC.

This clonotype was observed a few times. The rearrangement uses TRBV6-9 and TRBJ1-4; D gene unclear. Germline V lookup: CDR1 MNHGY, CDR2 SVAAGI. The CDR3 sequence is 15 residues long. The V end was cut by 0 bases, the J end by 0 bases, with 5 bases between. CDR3 DNA: TGTGCCAGCAGTTATTCCGGTGCAACTAATGAAAAACTGTTTTTT. It yields the protein CASSYSGATNEKLFF.

This clonotype appeared many times. This chain links TRBV6-2 or TRBV6-3 with TRBJ1-1; D perhaps matches TRBD1 (6 bases). V lost 10 bases, J lost 5 bases, and 26 bases lay in between. The CDR3 runs 16 residues. Germline V gene data show CDR1 as MNHEY and CDR2 as SVGEGT. CDR3 nucleotide sequence: TGTGCCACCCAAAGGGGGAGACAGGAGAGGAGGACTGAAGCTTTCTTT. Its protein is CATQRGRQERRTEAFF.